Sequencing of this T cell receptor (beta chain) was carried out in a study of graft-versus-host responses after intestinal transplantation. Study overall: Recipients were all induced with anti-thymocyte globulin, then given tacrolimus and steroids for roughly three years.

In regard to this clone: Its antigen is not identified.

Clones were sequenced by immunoSEQ multiplex PCR, and TCRdb holds only the in-frame ones, with some missing. The sample contains some 110,000 clones, approximately 93% of which appear only once. The sample was unstimulated CD8+ T cells sorted from spleen or lymph node cells, taken before transplant. This TCR derives from a human donor who was the organ donor for an intestinal transplant.

The CDR3 nucleotides read TGTGCCAGCAGTTATCTGGGGCAGGGTGGCTACACCTTC. Translated, it gives CASSYLGQGGYTF. The chain couples TRBV27 to TRBJ1-2, with a possible D match to TRBD1 (5 bases). The CDR3 sequence is 13 residues long. V was shortened by 4 bases and J by 7 bases, with 13 bases between the two germline ends. The V gene's germline CDR1 is MNHEY and CDR2 SMNVEV (reference sequence).